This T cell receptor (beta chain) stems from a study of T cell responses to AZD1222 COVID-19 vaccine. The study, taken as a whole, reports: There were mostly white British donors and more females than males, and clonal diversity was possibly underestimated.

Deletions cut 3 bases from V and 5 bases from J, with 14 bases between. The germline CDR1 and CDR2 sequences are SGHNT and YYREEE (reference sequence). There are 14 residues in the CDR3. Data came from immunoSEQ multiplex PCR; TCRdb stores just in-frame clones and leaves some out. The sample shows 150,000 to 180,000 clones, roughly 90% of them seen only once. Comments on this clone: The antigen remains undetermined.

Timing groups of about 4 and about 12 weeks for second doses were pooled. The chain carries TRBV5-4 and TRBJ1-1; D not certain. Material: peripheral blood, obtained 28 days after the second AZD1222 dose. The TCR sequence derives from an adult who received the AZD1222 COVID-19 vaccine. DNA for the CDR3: TGTGCCAGCAGCTCACGAGGTCAAGGAACTGAAGCTTTCTTT. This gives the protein CASSSRGQGTEAFF.